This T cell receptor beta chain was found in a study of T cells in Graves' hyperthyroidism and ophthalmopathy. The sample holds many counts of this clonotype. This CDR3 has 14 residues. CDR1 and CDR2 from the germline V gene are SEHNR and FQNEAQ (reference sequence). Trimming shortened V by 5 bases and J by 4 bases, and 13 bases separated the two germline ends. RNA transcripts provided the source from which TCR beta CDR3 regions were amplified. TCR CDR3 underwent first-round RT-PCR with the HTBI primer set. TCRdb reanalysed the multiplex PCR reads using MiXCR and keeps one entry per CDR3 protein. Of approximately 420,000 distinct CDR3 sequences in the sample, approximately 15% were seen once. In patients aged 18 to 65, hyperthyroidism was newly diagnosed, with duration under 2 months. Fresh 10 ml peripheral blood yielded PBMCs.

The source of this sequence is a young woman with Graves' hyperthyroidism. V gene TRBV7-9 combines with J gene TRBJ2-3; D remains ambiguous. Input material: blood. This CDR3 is CASSRTGKSDTQYF. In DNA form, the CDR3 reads TGTGCCAGCAGCCGGACGGGCAAGTCAGATACGCAGTATTTT.